Listed here are 16 T cell receptor beta chains from one sample, sequenced in a study of T cell responses to AZD1222 COVID-19 vaccine listed by TCRdb under 2021. Libraries were constructed by the immunoSEQ multiplex PCR assay. In TCRdb, the immuneACCESS table is reduced to in-frame sequences with V and J assigned. These tables do not hold every clone; where another copy was compared, an unresolved V gene accounts for under half, and the others remain unexplained. The sample table records approximately 150,000 clones; approximately 94% of these occur just once. 4.5% to 5.5% of the sample belongs to the ten largest clones. This specimen's time point label, per the study, means: about 28 days (+/-7) after the second vaccine dose. The specimen comprised peripheral blood, sampled 28 days after the second AZD1222 dose. The receptors derive from an adult who received the AZD1222 COVID-19 vaccine.

The chain uses TRBV5-4 and TRBJ1-2; 11 bases are a match to TRBD1. The CDR3 loop spans 15 amino acids. J gave up 8 bases and V 4 bases, and 10 bases lay outside the gene matches. The germline V gene encodes CDR1 SGHNT and CDR2 YYREEE (reference sequence). CDR3 sequence reads: CASSRQGQGVRGYTF. The CDR3, as DNA: TGTGCCAGCAGCAGGCAGGGACAGGGGGTAAGAGGCTACACCTTC.

The chain uses TRBV2 and TRBJ1-1; 7 bases match TRBD1. Losses at the gene ends were 8 bases for V and 4 bases for J; bases not matched to a gene: 10. The CDR3 length is 14 residues. Looked up from germline, CDR1 is SNHLY and CDR2 is FYNNEI. CDR3 DNA sequence: TGTGCCAGCTCCACTCGACAGGGCAGCACTGAAGCTTTCTTT. Protein product: CASSTRQGSTEAFF.

This chain connects TRBV18 to TRBJ1-4; TRBD1 matches 7 bases. The junction had 5 bases not matched to a gene; V was cut back by 2 bases and J by 8 bases. In germline, CDR1 is KGHSH, CDR2 LQKENI. The CDR3 has 14 residues. The CDR3 reads CASSPGTDREKLFF. CDR3 coding DNA: TGTGCCAGCTCACCAGGGACAGACCGGGAAAAACTGTTTTTT.

This rearrangement joins TRBV5-4 to TRBJ2-3, with TRBD2 matching over 7 bases. The germline CDR1 and CDR2 sequences are SGHNT and YYREEE (reference sequence). CDR3 length: 15 residues. With V trimmed by 4 bases and J by 6 bases, 11 bases remained unmatched. The CDR3 loop is CASSHGGTRRDTQYF. In nucleotides, the CDR3 is TGTGCCAGCAGCCACGGGGGGACGCGGAGGGATACGCAGTATTTT.

The V gene is TRBV7-9, the J gene TRBJ1-2; D is ambiguous. Germline CDR1 reads SEHNR; CDR2 reads FQNEAQ (reference sequence). V lost 1 base and J lost 1, with 7 bases in between. The CDR3 has 14 amino acids. The CDR3 here is CASSLVVGNYGYTF. Written as DNA, the CDR3 is TGTGCCAGCAGCTTAGTGGTCGGTAACTATGGCTACACCTTC.

The chain has TRBV5-4 and TRBJ1-1, with a tentative D call TRBD1 (5 bases). The CDR3 totals 13 residues. V shed 4 bases and J shed 1 base, with 8 bases lying between them. CDR1 is SGHNT, CDR2 YYREEE, per germline (reference sequence). The CDR3 nucleotides are TGTGCCAGCAGCCTTAGGGGGAACACTGAAGCTTTCTTT. It is translated as CASSLRGNTEAFF.

This clone was seen only a few times. The chain employs TRBV3-1 (or the pseudogene TRBV3-2) and TRBJ2-2, with 8 positions matching TRBD1. Losses at the gene ends were 4 bases for V and 4 bases for J; bases not matched to a gene: 2. CDR1 is LGHDT, CDR2 YNNKEL, per germline (reference sequence). This CDR3 has 14 amino acids. Here the CDR3 DNA reads TGTGCCAGCAGCCCTACAGGGGGCACCGGGGAGCTGTTTTTT. Translated, it gives CASSPTGGTGELFF.

This clone has just one count. This sequence joins TRBV6-2 or TRBV6-3 and TRBJ1-2; D unclear. Germline CDR1 reads MNHEY; CDR2 reads SVGEGT. There are 15 residues in the CDR3. The germline V and J ends were trimmed by 0 bases and 8 bases, with 16 bases remaining between them. This CDR3 is CASSYSAATAQGYTF. The CDR3 DNA reads as TGTGCCAGCAGTTACTCTGCGGCCACCGCCCAAGGCTACACCTTC.

This CDR3 is CATSRGGSYNEKLFF. DNA for the CDR3: TGTGCCACCAGCAGAGGCGGCAGCTATAATGAAAAACTGTTTTTT. The J gene is TRBJ1-4, the V gene TRBV15; no clear D gene. Germline CDR1 reads LNHNV; CDR2 reads YYDKDF (reference sequence). The CDR3 totals 15 residues. V was trimmed by 1 base and J by 4 bases, leaving 10 bases between them.

The genes are TRBV6-5 and TRBJ1-1; D unresolved. The CDR3 is made up of 12 amino acids. Germline V gives CDR1 MNHEY, CDR2 SVGAGI. Deletions cut 6 bases from V and 4 bases from J, with 9 bases between. Here the CDR3 reads CASSRHGTEAFF. CDR3 DNA: TGTGCCAGCAGCCGTCATGGCACTGAAGCTTTCTTT.

J is TRBJ2-7 and V is TRBV7-2, with 7 positions matching TRBD1. The CDR3 length is 14 residues. Germline V CDR1 and CDR2: SGHTA, FQGNSA. The J segment lost 3 bases and the V segment lost 6 bases, leaving 8 bases of the junction unmatched. The CDR3 loop reads CASSKPGTVYEQYF. Written as DNA, the CDR3 is TGTGCCAGCAGTAAACCCGGGACAGTCTACGAGCAGTACTTC.

The chain carries TRBV5-6 and TRBJ1-2; D is uncertain. V was trimmed by 2 bases and J by 7 bases, leaving 12 bases between them. The CDR3 is 13 residues long. Germline lookup yields CDR1 SGHDT and CDR2 YYEEEE. CDR3 loop: CASSLLDALGYTF. Written as DNA, the CDR3 is TGTGCCAGCAGCTTACTCGACGCGCTTGGCTACACCTTC. Supplemented by reference TRBV5-6 and TRBJ1-2, the full variable domain reads DAGVTQSPTHLIKTRGQQVTLRCSPKSGHDTVSWYQQALGQGPQFIFQYYEEEERQRGNFPDRFSGHQFPNYSSELNVNALLLGDSALYLCASSLLDALGYTFGSGTRLTVV.

The CDR3 region has the DNA TGTGCCAGCAGCTCGGACTTAGGTTCATGGGGGAATGAGCAGTTCTTC. Translation: CASSSDLGSWGNEQFF. The chain is built from TRBV5-5 and TRBJ2-1; D could derive from TRBD1 or TRBD2 (5 bases each). The CDR3 totals 16 residues. Per the germline V gene, CDR1 is SGHKS and CDR2 is YYEKEE (reference sequence). Trimming took off 3 bases at V and 7 bases at J, with 20 bases between the two ends.

The chain links TRBV19 to TRBJ2-2, with 13 bases matching TRBD2. Germline-derived CDR1 and CDR2 are LNHDA and SQIVND (reference sequence). The CDR3 extends over 15 amino acids. The J segment lost 6 bases and the V segment lost 3 bases, leaving 1 base of the junction unmatched. The CDR3 is CASSIGLAGAGELFF. In DNA form, the CDR3 reads TGTGCCAGTAGTATCGGACTAGCGGGAGCCGGGGAGCTGTTTTTT.

This sequence joins TRBV28 and TRBJ2-1; perhaps TRBD1 as D (6 bases). Germline lookup yields CDR1 MDHEN and CDR2 SYDVKM. The CDR3 contains 14 residues. V shed 3 bases and J shed 5 bases, with 11 bases lying between them. The CDR3 nucleotides are TGTGCCAGCAGTTTTTGGGGGCCGAACAATGAGCAGTTCTTC. Residues: CASSFWGPNNEQFF.

CDR3: CASSSQGGMSYNEQFF. The CDR3 region has the DNA TGTGCCAGCAGCTCCCAGGGGGGAATGTCCTACAATGAGCAGTTCTTC. J is TRBJ2-1 and V is TRBV7-8, with a tentative D call TRBD1 (7 bases). CDR1 SGHVS and CDR2 FQNEAQ come from the germline V gene. V shed 4 bases and J shed 1 base, with 14 bases lying between them. This CDR3 spans 16 amino acids.